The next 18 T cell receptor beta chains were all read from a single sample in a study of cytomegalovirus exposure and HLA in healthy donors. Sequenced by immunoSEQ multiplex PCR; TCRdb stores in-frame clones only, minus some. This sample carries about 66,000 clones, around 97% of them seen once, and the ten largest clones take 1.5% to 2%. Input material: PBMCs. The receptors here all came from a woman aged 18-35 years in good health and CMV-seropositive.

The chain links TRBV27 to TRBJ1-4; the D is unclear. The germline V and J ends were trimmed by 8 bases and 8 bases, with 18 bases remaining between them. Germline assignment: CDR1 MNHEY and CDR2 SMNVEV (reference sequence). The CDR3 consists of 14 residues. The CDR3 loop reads CASSTGFGEEKLFF. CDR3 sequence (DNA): TGTGCCAGCTCGACCGGGTTCGGGGAAGAAAAACTGTTTTTT.

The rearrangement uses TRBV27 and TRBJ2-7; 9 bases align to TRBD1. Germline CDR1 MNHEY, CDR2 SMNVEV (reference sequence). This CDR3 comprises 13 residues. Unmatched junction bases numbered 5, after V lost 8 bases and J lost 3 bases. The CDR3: CASWTGDHYEQYF. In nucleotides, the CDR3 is TGTGCCAGCTGGACAGGGGACCACTACGAGCAGTACTTC.

This CDR3 is CASSLGFEEGYGYTF. CDR3 sequence (DNA): TGCGCCAGCAGCTTGGGGTTCGAGGAAGGCTATGGCTACACCTTC. J is TRBJ1-2 and V is TRBV5-1; D remains unclear. The CDR3 covers 15 residues. CDR1 is SGHRS and CDR2 is YFSETQ in the germline V gene. V lost 0 bases and J 4 bases, leaving 13 bases between the germline ends.

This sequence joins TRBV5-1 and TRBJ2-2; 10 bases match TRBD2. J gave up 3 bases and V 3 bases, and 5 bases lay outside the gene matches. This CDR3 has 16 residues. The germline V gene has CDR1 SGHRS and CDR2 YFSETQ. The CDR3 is CASSWKAGGYTGELFF. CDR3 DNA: TGCGCCAGCAGCTGGAAAGCGGGAGGGTACACCGGGGAGCTGTTTTTT. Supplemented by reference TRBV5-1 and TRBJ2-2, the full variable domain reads KAGVTQTPRYLIKTRGQQVTLSCSPISGHRSVSWYQQTPGQGLQFLFEYFSETQRNKGNFPGRFSGRQFSNSRSEMNVSTLELGDSALYLCASSWKAGGYTGELFFGEGSRLTVL.

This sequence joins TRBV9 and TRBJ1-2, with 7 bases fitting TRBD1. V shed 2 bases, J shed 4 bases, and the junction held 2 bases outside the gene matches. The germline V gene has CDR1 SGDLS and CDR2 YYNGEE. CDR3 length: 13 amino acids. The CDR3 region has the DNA TGTGCCAGCAGCGTGGGGGACAGCTATGGCTACACCTTC. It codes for CASSVGDSYGYTF. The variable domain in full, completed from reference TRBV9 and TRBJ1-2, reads DSGVTQTPKHLITATGQRVTLRCSPRSGDLSVYWYQQSLDQGLQFLIQYYNGEERAKGNILERFSAQQFPDLHSELNLSSLELGDSALYFCASSVGDSYGYTFGSGTRLTVV.

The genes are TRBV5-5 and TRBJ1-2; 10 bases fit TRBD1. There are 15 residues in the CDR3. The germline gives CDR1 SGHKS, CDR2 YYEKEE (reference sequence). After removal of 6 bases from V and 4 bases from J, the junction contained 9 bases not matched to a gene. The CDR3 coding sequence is TGTGCCAGCACCCTATCGCGGACAGGGGGCTATGGCTACACCTTC. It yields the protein CASTLSRTGGYGYTF. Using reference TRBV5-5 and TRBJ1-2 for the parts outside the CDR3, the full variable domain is DAGVTQSPTHLIKTRGQQVTLRCSPISGHKSVSWYQQVLGQGPQFIFQYYEKEERGRGNFPDRFSARQFPNYSSELNVNALLLGDSALYLCASTLSRTGGYGYTFGSGTRLTVV.

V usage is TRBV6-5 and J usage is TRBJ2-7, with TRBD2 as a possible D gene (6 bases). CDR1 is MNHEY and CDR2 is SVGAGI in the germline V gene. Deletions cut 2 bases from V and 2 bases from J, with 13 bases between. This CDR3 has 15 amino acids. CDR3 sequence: CASSYPRAGTYEQYF. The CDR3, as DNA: TGTGCCAGCAGTTACCCCAGGGCGGGGACCTACGAGCAGTACTTC.

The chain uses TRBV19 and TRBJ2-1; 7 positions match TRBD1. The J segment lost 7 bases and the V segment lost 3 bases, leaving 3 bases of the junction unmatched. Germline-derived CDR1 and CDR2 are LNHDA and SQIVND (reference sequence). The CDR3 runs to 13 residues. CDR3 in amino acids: CASSIGTANEQFF. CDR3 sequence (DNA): TGTGCCAGTAGTATCGGGACAGCTAATGAGCAGTTCTTC.

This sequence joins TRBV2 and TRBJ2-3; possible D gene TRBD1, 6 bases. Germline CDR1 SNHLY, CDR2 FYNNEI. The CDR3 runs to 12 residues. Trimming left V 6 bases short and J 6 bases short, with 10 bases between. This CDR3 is CASRKDSDTQYF. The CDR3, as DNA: TGTGCCAGCAGGAAGGACAGCGATACGCAGTATTTT.

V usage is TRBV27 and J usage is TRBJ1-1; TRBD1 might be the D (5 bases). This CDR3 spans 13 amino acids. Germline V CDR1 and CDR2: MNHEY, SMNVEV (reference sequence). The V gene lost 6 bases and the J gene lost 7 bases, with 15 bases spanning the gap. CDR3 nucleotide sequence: TGTGCCAGCAGCAAATCGACAGCTAGTGAAGCTTTCTTT. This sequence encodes CASSKSTASEAFF.

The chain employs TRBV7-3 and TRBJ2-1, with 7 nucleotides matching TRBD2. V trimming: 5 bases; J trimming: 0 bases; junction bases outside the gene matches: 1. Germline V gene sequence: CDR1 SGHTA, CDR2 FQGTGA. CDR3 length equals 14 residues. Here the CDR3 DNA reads TGTGCCAGCAGCCTAGCGGTCTCCTACAATGAGCAGTTCTTC. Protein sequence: CASSLAVSYNEQFF.

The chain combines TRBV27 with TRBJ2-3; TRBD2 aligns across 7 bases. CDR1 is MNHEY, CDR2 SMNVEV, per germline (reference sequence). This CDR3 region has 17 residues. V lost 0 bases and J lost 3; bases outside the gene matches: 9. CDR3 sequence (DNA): TGTGCCAGCAGTTTATCAGCGGGGAGGGCCTCAACAGATACGCAGTATTTT. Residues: CASSLSAGRASTDTQYF.

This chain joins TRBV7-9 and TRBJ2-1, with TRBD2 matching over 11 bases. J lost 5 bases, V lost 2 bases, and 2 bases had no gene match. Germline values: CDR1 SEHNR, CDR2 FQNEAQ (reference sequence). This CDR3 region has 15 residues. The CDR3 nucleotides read TGTGCCAGCAGCTTATCGGGACTAGCGGACAATGAGCAGTTCTTC. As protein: CASSLSGLADNEQFF. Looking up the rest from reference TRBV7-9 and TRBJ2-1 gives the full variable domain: DTGVSQNPRHKITKRGQNVTFRCDPISEHNRLYWYRQTLGQGPEFLTYFQNEAQLEKSRLLSDRFSAERPKGSFSTLEIQRTEQGDSAMYLCASSLSGLADNEQFFGPGTRLTVL.

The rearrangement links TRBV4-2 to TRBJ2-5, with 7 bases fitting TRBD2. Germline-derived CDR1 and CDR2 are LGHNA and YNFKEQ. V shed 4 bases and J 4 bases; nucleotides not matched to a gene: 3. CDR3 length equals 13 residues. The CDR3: CASSPWGGETQYF. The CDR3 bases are TGTGCCAGCAGCCCCTGGGGGGGAGAGACCCAGTACTTC.

The CDR3 spells CSVVLTSGRRNEQFF. CDR3 nucleotide sequence: TGCAGCGTCGTCCTGACTAGCGGGAGGCGCAATGAGCAGTTCTTC. The chain is built from TRBV29-1 and TRBJ2-1, with 13 bases matching TRBD2. The CDR3 length is 15 residues. V lost 6 bases, J lost 6 bases, and 8 bases stayed unmatched. Germline CDR1 and CDR2: SQVTM and ANQGSEA.

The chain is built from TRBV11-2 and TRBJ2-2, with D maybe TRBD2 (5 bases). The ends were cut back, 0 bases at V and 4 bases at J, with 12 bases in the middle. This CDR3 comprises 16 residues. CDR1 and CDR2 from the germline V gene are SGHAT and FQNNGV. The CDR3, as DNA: TGTGCCAGCAGCTTAGATACTCGGGGATTCACCGGGGAGCTGTTTTTT. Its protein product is CASSLDTRGFTGELFF.

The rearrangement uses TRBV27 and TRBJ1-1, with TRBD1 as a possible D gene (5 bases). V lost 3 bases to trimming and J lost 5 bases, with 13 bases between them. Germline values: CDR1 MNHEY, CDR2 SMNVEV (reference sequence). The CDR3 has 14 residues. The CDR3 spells CASSLGGRGTEAFF. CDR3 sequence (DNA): TGTGCCAGCAGTTTGGGGGGGAGAGGGACTGAAGCTTTCTTT.

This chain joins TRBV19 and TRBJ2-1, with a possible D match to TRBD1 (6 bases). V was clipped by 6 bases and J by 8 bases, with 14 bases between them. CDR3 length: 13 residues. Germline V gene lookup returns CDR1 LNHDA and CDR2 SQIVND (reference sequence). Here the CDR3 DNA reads TGTGCCAGTAGAGGGGGAAGGCGTGATGAGCAGTTCTTC. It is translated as CASRGGRRDEQFF.